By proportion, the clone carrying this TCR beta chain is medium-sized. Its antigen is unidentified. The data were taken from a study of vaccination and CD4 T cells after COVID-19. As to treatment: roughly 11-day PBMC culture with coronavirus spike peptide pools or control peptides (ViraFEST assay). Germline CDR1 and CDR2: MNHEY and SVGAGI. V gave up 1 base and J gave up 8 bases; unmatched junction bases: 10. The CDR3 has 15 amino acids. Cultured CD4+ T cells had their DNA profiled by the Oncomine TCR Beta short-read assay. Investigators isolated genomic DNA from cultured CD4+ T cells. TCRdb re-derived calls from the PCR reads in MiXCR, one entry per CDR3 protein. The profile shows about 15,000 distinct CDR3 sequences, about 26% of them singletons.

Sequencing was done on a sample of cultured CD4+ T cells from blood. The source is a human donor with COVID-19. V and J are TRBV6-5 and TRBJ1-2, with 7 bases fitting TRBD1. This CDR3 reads CASSYLTQGRGGYTF. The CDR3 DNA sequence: TGTGCCAGCAGTTACTTGACACAGGGGCGAGGAGGCTACACCTTC.